Below are 30 T cell receptor beta chains sequenced from a single sample in a study of PD-1 blockade in classical Hodgkin lymphoma. The time point here: newly diagnosed, previously untreated cHL patient sample. Negative selection with magnetic separation was used to purify CD4+ T cells from thawed PBMCs. Using immunoSEQ multiplex PCR, the repertoire was profiled, and TCRdb retains in-frame clones only, with some absent. The table lists fewer than 35,000 clones, 88% of them singletons. The sequenced sample consisted of CD4+ T cells from blood. The receptors originated from a human donor with classical Hodgkin lymphoma.

This chain connects TRBV6-1 to TRBJ1-3; no definite D call. The germline V gene encodes CDR1 MNHNS and CDR2 SASEGT. The CDR3 totals 12 residues. Trimming removed 8 bases from V and 8 bases from J, with 13 bases in between. In DNA form, the CDR3 reads TGTGCCAGCGCGATTATAGCGGACACCATATATTTT. Encoded protein: CASAIIADTIYF.

The gene calls are TRBV6-4 and TRBJ2-1, with D perhaps given as TRBD1 or TRBD2 (5 bases each). The germline V gene has CDR1 MRHNA and CDR2 SNTAGT. This CDR3 is 14 amino acids long. The ends were cut back, 5 bases at V and 10 bases at J, with 18 bases in the middle. The CDR3 coding sequence is TGTGCCAGCAGTTTGACGACCGGGGCAGGGGAGCAGTTCTTC. Protein sequence: CASSLTTGAGEQFF.

This clone has a single count. This rearrangement joins TRBV27 to TRBJ1-5; D gene unclear. Germline assignment: CDR1 MNHEY and CDR2 SMNVEV (reference sequence). Trimming left V 6 bases short and J 0 bases short, with 15 bases between. The CDR3 covers 16 residues. CDR3 residues: CASSQSSGYSNQPQHF. CDR3 nucleotide sequence: TGTGCCAGCAGCCAAAGTTCGGGCTATAGCAATCAGCCCCAGCATTTT.

A single count supports this clone. J is TRBJ1-1 and V is TRBV11-2, with D perhaps matching TRBD1 (5 bases). The CDR3 is made up of 14 amino acids. Trimming removed 4 bases from V and 1 base from J, with 10 bases in between. The germline gives CDR1 SGHAT, CDR2 FQNNGV. The CDR3 nucleotides are TGTGCCAGCAGCTCCTGGGACTCGAACACTGAAGCTTTCTTT. It specifies CASSSWDSNTEAFF.

The chain is built from TRBV4-2 and TRBJ1-4; D gene ambiguous. Deletions cut 2 bases from V and 0 bases from J, with 10 bases between. CDR3 length: 16 amino acids. In germline, CDR1 is LGHNA, CDR2 YNFKEQ. The CDR3 DNA is TGTGCCAGCAGCCAACCAAGCGGAGCAACTAATGAAAAACTGTTTTTT. Translated: CASSQPSGATNEKLFF.

The gene calls are TRBV5-1 and TRBJ2-3; no firm D call. The CDR3 extends over 14 amino acids. The germline V gene encodes CDR1 SGHRS and CDR2 YFSETQ. The V and J ends lost 4 bases and 0 bases respectively, with 9 bases between them. CDR3 protein: CASSPGQSTDTQYF. The CDR3 nucleotides read TGCGCCAGCAGCCCCGGGCAGAGCACAGATACGCAGTATTTT.

The chain recombines TRBV27 with TRBJ1-1; D is perhaps TRBD1 (6 bases). Germline CDR1 MNHEY, CDR2 SMNVEV (reference sequence). With 3 bases removed from V and 2 bases from J, the gap between germline ends came to 22 bases. The CDR3 is 18 amino acids. DNA of the CDR3: TGTGCCAGCAGTTTCCAAACAGGGAGCCCCCGAAGTAACACTGAAGCTTTCTTT. This sequence encodes CASSFQTGSPRSNTEAFF.

The J gene is TRBJ1-1, the V gene TRBV2, with 7 positions matching TRBD1. The CDR3 spans 14 residues. The J segment lost 5 bases and the V segment lost 7 bases, leaving 10 bases of the junction unmatched. CDR1 and CDR2 from the germline V gene are SNHLY and FYNNEI. The CDR3 DNA sequence: TGTGCCAGCATTAGACAGGGCGGGGGGACTGAAGCTTTCTTT. This translates into CASIRQGGGTEAFF. Variable domain in full (rest from reference TRBV2 and TRBJ1-1): EPEVTQTPSHQVTQMGQEVILRCVPISNHLYFYWYRQILGQKVEFLVSFYNNEISEKSEIFDDQFSVERPDGSNFTLKIRSTKLEDSAMYFCASIRQGGGTEAFFGQGTRLTVV.

This clone turned up a few times. J is TRBJ2-3 and V is TRBV6-5; no firm D call. From germline, CDR1 is MNHEY and CDR2 SVGAGI. CDR3 length: 15 amino acids. V lost 2 bases and J 0 bases, leaving 9 bases between the germline ends. This chain's CDR3 is CASSYAPTSTDTQYF. In DNA, the CDR3 is TGTGCCAGCAGTTACGCCCCGACAAGCACAGATACGCAGTATTTT.

The V gene is TRBV6-4, the J gene TRBJ2-5; 9 bases align to TRBD1. Germline V gene lookup returns CDR1 MRHNA and CDR2 SNTAGT. The CDR3 is 14 residues long. The ends lost 7 bases at V and 5 bases at J; junction bases unmatched: 8. The CDR3 DNA sequence: TGTGCCAGCATAGACAGGGGGGACTGGGAGACCCAGTACTTC. The encoded protein is CASIDRGDWETQYF.

The DNA of the CDR3 is TGTGCCAGCAGTGAGTCAACGGGAGTCCCCTGGGAGCAGTTCTTC. Its protein product is CASSESTGVPWEQFF. The chain uses TRBV6-1 and TRBJ2-1, with D possibly being TRBD2 (6 bases). V was cut by 3 bases and J by 10 bases, with 19 bases left in between. The CDR3 is 15 residues long. Germline V gene sequence: CDR1 MNHNS, CDR2 SASEGT.

The chain combines TRBV19 with TRBJ1-2; possibly TRBD1 for D (6 bases). V was pared by 6 bases and J by 4 bases, with 15 bases between. Looked up from germline, CDR1 is LNHDA and CDR2 is SQIVND (reference sequence). The CDR3 runs to 14 residues. The CDR3 DNA reads TGTGCCAGTAGAGCCTCGGGGGCTGGCTATGGCTACACCTTC. Its protein product is CASRASGAGYGYTF.

The J gene is TRBJ2-3, the V gene TRBV10-1; D remains ambiguous. Germline CDR1 reads WNHNN; CDR2 reads SYGVQD (reference sequence). Trimming removed 2 bases from V and 2 bases from J, with 8 bases in between. There are 14 residues in the CDR3. CDR3 region: CASSENYITDTQYF. Here the CDR3 DNA reads TGCGCCAGCAGTGAGAACTATATCACAGATACGCAGTATTTT.

The J gene is TRBJ1-2, the V gene TRBV5-1, with D perhaps TRBD1 (5 bases). The CDR3 runs 12 residues. The V end lost 2 bases, the J end lost 5 bases, and 7 bases lay between the germline ends. In germline, CDR1 is SGHRS, CDR2 YFSETQ. As DNA, the CDR3 is TGCGCCAGCAGCTTAGACAGTTATGGCTACACCTTC. Its translation: CASSLDSYGYTF.

A few counts support this clone. This chain joins TRBV5-1 and TRBJ2-1, with TRBD2 matching 7 bases. Germline V lookup: CDR1 SGHRS, CDR2 YFSETQ. The CDR3 is made up of 13 amino acids. The V gene end was trimmed by 1 base and the J gene end by 6 bases; junction bases not matched to a gene: 1. CDR3 amino acids: CASSLSSGNEQFF. In DNA form, the CDR3 reads TGCGCCAGCAGCTTGTCTAGCGGCAATGAGCAGTTCTTC.

The rearrangement uses TRBV5-5 and TRBJ2-3, with 11 bases aligning to TRBD2. The CDR3 loop spans 18 amino acids. Per germline, CDR1 SGHKS and CDR2 YYEKEE (reference sequence). V lost 4 bases to trimming and J lost 2 bases; unmatched junction nucleotides: 12. The CDR3 sequence: CASSAGTSGGGATDTQYF. The CDR3, as DNA: TGTGCCAGCAGCGCCGGGACTAGCGGTGGGGGGGCCACAGATACGCAGTATTTT.

V is TRBV4-2 and J is TRBJ2-1, with TRBD2 identical over 7 bases. This CDR3 has 16 amino acids. With 0 bases clipped from V and 6 bases from J, the junction kept 8 bases outside the gene matches. Germline values: CDR1 LGHNA, CDR2 YNFKEQ. In nucleotides, the CDR3 is TGTGCCAGCAGCCAAGAAGATCTGTCGGGGGGCAATGAGCAGTTCTTC. Residues: CASSQEDLSGGNEQFF.

V is TRBV18 and J is TRBJ1-5; no clear D gene. Trimming shortened V by 2 bases and J by 7 bases, and 9 bases separated the two germline ends. The CDR3 has 13 amino acids. The germline V gene has CDR1 KGHSH and CDR2 LQKENI. The CDR3 protein is CASSPEGTQPQHF. In DNA, the CDR3 is TGTGCCAGCTCACCAGAGGGAACGCAGCCCCAGCATTTT.

This chain uses TRBV7-9 with TRBJ2-7; 11 bases map to TRBD2. The germline gives CDR1 SEHNR, CDR2 FQNEAQ (reference sequence). Trimming removed 0 bases from V and 3 bases from J; junction bases left unmatched: 4. This CDR3 comprises 16 residues. In DNA, the CDR3 is TGTGCCAGCAGCTTAGCGGGGGGACTAGCGGTCTACGAGCAGTACTTC. Translating it yields CASSLAGGLAVYEQYF.

The CDR3: CATVREVANYGYTF. The CDR3 DNA is TGTGCCACCGTCCGGGAGGTAGCAAACTATGGCTACACCTTC. The chain is built from TRBV6-1 and TRBJ1-2; D ambiguous. Germline CDR1 reads MNHNS; CDR2 reads SASEGT. The ends were cut back, 10 bases at V and 2 bases at J, with 17 bases in the middle. This CDR3 spans 14 amino acids.

For the CDR3, the DNA is TGCGCCAGCAGCTTGGGGCATGGTGAGACCCAGTACTTC. It is translated as CASSLGHGETQYF. The V gene is TRBV5-1, the J gene TRBJ2-5, with no clear D. The germline V and J ends were trimmed by 0 bases and 5 bases, with 8 bases remaining between them. CDR1 is SGHRS, CDR2 YFSETQ, per germline. The CDR3 spans 13 residues.

The rearrangement uses TRBV6-6 and TRBJ2-7; D possibly matches TRBD1 or TRBD2 (6 bases each). This CDR3 has 12 amino acids. The germline V gene encodes CDR1 MNHNY and CDR2 SVGAGI (reference sequence). V shed 0 bases and J shed 7 bases, with 7 bases lying between them. The CDR3 coding sequence is TGTGCCAGCAGTTACTCAGGGGGGGAGCAGTACTTC. This encodes CASSYSGGEQYF.

This clone is labeled as medium-sized (0.01 to 0.1%). This chain uses TRBV5-1 with TRBJ1-4, with D perhaps TRBD1 (6 bases). CDR1 and CDR2 (germline): SGHRS, YFSETQ. V shed 3 bases and J shed 3 bases, with 12 bases lying between them. CDR3 length: 15 amino acids. This chain's CDR3 is CASSSQGPPNEKLFF. CDR3 sequence (DNA): TGCGCCAGCAGCTCCCAGGGGCCGCCTAATGAAAAACTGTTTTTT.

This clone is a singleton in its sample. The chain has TRBV18 and TRBJ1-5, with D unclear. The V gene's germline CDR1 is KGHSH and CDR2 LQKENI. This CDR3 contains 14 residues. Trimming left V 3 bases short and J 0 bases short, with 6 bases between. CDR3 sequence reads: CASSPTDSNQPQHF. The CDR3 coding sequence is TGTGCCAGCTCACCGACGGATAGCAATCAGCCCCAGCATTTT.

J is TRBJ2-5 and V is TRBV7-9, with D maybe TRBD2 (6 bases). Trimming pared 5 bases from V and 1 base from J, leaving 14 bases between. CDR1 SEHNR and CDR2 FQNEAQ come from the germline V gene (reference sequence). The CDR3 loop spans 15 amino acids. CDR3 sequence reads: CASSPPWDFQETQYF. The CDR3 region has the DNA TGTGCCAGCAGCCCACCCTGGGACTTCCAAGAGACCCAGTACTTC.

V gene TRBV6-5 combines with J gene TRBJ1-2; D perhaps matches TRBD1 (5 bases). Germline CDR1 reads MNHEY; CDR2 reads SVGAGI. Deletions cut 7 bases from V and 5 bases from J, with 11 bases between. The CDR3 consists of 12 residues. CDR3 protein: CASTPGGYGYTF. The DNA of the CDR3 is TGTGCCAGCACCCCCGGGGGGTATGGCTACACCTTC.

The chain links TRBV2 to TRBJ2-2, with 7 bases identical to TRBD2. Germline CDR1 reads SNHLY; CDR2 reads FYNNEI. CDR3 length: 17 residues. V lost 10 bases and J lost 1; bases outside the gene matches: 15. CDR3 DNA: TGTGCCATCAACACCCCCGAGTCTAGCGGGAACACCGGGGAGCTGTTTTTT. This sequence encodes CAINTPESSGNTGELFF.

The chain employs TRBV9 and TRBJ2-1, with D perhaps TRBD2 (5 bases). V was clipped by 0 bases and J by 7 bases, with 17 bases between them. Germline V gives CDR1 SGDLS, CDR2 YYNGEE. This CDR3 comprises 16 residues. The CDR3 reads CASSVDGVPARNEQFF. The CDR3 DNA reads as TGTGCCAGCAGCGTAGACGGGGTCCCGGCGCGGAATGAGCAGTTCTTC.

The genes are TRBV6-1 and TRBJ2-7; the match to TRBD2 covers 13 bases. V gave up 4 bases and J gave up 7 bases; unmatched junction bases: 7. The CDR3 consists of 15 residues. The germline V gene has CDR1 MNHNS and CDR2 SASEGT. CDR3: CASSAGLAGVSEQYV. In DNA form, the CDR3 reads TGTGCCAGCAGTGCCGGACTAGCGGGAGTATCTGAGCAGTACGTC.

The V gene is TRBV18, the J gene TRBJ2-1, with 9 nucleotides matching TRBD2. V shed 6 bases, J shed 6 bases, and the junction held 12 bases outside the gene matches. Germline assignment: CDR1 KGHSH and CDR2 LQKENI. The CDR3 is 16 residues long. The CDR3, as DNA: TGTGCCAGCTCCCCCATTCCCGGGACTAGCTCCAATGAGCAGTTCTTC. Protein sequence: CASSPIPGTSSNEQFF.